This entry describes one TCR beta chain. This clone has just one count. Which antigen it targets is not known. No base quality information exists; no much larger clone differs at one position. The data are from a study of shared clonotypes between healthy human individuals (dated by TCRdb to 2018 to 2021). Background on the whole study: Three men and two women, aged 18 to 49 years, made up the cohort. For each donor, CD4 naive and CD4 memory were each given three plates, CD8 naive was given two plates, and CD8 memory was given one plate. The study deeply sequenced blood TCR repertoires of about 5 healthy adults to estimate repertoire size and the extent of clonotype sharing between individuals. Libraries were prepared and TCR repertoires were sequenced by different laboratories using diverse techniques, in order to increase sequencing depth and limit assay-specific biases. Between about 0.8 and 9.5 billion PBMCs per donor were obtained by leukapheresis. Overall study outcomes, separate from this receptor: Sharing across several donors was observed for around 5% of naive CD4, 3% to 3.5% of naive CD8, over 2% of memory CD4, and around 0.4% of memory CD8 clonotypes. Larger estimated clonotype richness was generally found for naive subsets than for memory subsets. Pairwise subsampling indicated that sequencing depth was expected to affect the degree of clonotype sharing among donors. Rarefaction of sorted-subset datasets indicated incomplete sequencing despite the large sequencing depth. Because the study included a small number of donors, the genetic and exposure-history diversity represented was limited. Compared with non-shared clonotypes, the clonotypes found in all four sorted-subset donors had higher generation probabilities. Only blood was sampled, and tissue TCR repertoires likely differ from those in blood.

Using the deep immunoSEQ assay, TCR CDR3 regions were amplified from genomic DNA by multiplex PCR. Extracted genomic DNA from each cell subset was spread evenly across all wells of several immunoSEQ 96-well plates, with each plate serving as a replicate. For sorted subsets, roughly 190 ng of genomic DNA, equivalent to some 30,000 T cell genomes, went into each replicate PCR. Purified libraries were quantified with a Qubit 3.0 fluorometer, sized on a Bioanalyzer 2100, and re-quantified with the KAPA Library Quantification kit. Every immunoSEQ 96-well plate was sequenced on a dedicated single-read 150-cycle Illumina NextSeq 550 flow cell. The original pipeline was this. Because the immunoSEQ output held only junctional sequences and lacked quality scores, the filtering could not match the filtering applied to full-length reads. Sequences were annotated with PyIR, a Python wrapper for IgBLAST v1.9, using IMGT germline references to assign V/J genes and CDR3. Reads were filtered out if the reads had weak V/J assignments (E-value above 1e-6), no CDR3, stop codons, out-of-frame junctions, or ambiguous translated residues. V3J clonotypes were defined as sequences sharing an identical inferred V gene, J gene, and CDR3 amino acid sequence. Percentage overlap between repertoires was computed as shared unique clonotypes divided by the size of the smaller repertoire. RTK rarefaction, the Chao1 estimator, and Recon v2.1 estimates of unobserved clonotypes were used to assess repertoire richness. Generation probabilities were computed with OLGA for all TCRbeta clonotypes obtained by the gDNA method from several donors. Here the immuneACCESS table is served through TCRdb, limited to in-frame sequences with V and J called. Missing clones are a known gap in these copies; in checked studies unresolved V genes cover under half, and the rest lacks a known reason. V, J and clone size derive from that table, while D and trimming were established from the DNA sequence. The sample records over a million clones, 78% of which are singletons. The ten largest account for 0.4% to 0.55% of the sample.

The donors were healthy, HIV-negative adults who had no recently reported acute infections or vaccinations. All donors were Caucasian adults living in Nashville, Tennessee, USA. CD4+ T cells were enriched by magnetic negative selection; naive cells were then positively selected on CD45RA, and the negative fraction formed the memory subset. Blood was collected by leukapheresis, and PBMCs were isolated by Ficoll-Histopaque density gradient centrifugation and then cryopreserved in liquid nitrogen vapor phase. Analytical flow cytometry was used to check the purity and quantity of every magnetically sorted T cell population. Genomic DNA was isolated from each sorted fraction and quantified by UV absorbance on a Nanodrop 2000c. Cut back by 0 bases and 4 bases, the V and J ends lie 7 bases apart. CDR3 length: 14 amino acids, cysteine to phenylalanine. The retained sequence is limited to the CDR3, 42 bases, with the frame set at the first base. As encoded in the germline V gene, CDR1 is SGHRS while CDR2 is YFSETQ.

The rearranged chain carries TRBV5-1 and TRBJ2-2; no D gene is confidently identified. The clonotype originates from a man aged 18 to 29 in good health. Some clones in this sample may be carry-over from other donors' samples. Sequenced material: memory CD4+ T cells from PBMCs. The cell subset or site label, read with the paper, signifies: CD45RA-negative fraction. The encoded CDR3 is CASSLVISTGELFF. Here is the DNA: TGCGCCAGCAGCTTGGTTATCAGCACCGGGGAGCTGTTTTTT.